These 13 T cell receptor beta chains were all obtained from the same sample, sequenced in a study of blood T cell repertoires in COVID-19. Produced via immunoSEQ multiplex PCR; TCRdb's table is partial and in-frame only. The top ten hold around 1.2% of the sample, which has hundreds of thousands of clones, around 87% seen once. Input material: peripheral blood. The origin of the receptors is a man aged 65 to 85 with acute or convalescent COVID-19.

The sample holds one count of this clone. CDR3 sequence reads: CASSSTSGGYNEQFF. The CDR3 DNA sequence: TGTGCCAGCAGCTCCACTAGCGGGGGGTACAATGAGCAGTTCTTC. This sequence joins TRBV7-3 and TRBJ2-1; 12 bases are a match to TRBD2. The germline CDR1 and CDR2 sequences are SGHTA and FQGTGA. The CDR3 runs 15 residues. The V segment lost 4 bases and the J segment 4 bases; nucleotides outside the gene matches: 2.

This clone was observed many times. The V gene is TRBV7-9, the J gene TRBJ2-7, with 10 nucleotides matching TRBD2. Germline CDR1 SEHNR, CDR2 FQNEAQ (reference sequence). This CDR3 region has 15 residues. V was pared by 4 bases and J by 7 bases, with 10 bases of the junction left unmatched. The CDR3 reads CASSSTLAGDREQYF. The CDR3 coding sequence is TGTGCCAGCAGCTCTACCCTAGCGGGGGATCGGGAGCAGTACTTC.

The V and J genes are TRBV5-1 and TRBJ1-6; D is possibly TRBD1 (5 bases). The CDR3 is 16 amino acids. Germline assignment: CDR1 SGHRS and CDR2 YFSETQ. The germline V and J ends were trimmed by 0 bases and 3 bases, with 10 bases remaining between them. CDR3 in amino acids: CASSLAQGGYNSPLHF. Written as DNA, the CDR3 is TGCGCCAGCAGCTTGGCCCAGGGAGGCTATAATTCACCCCTCCACTTT.

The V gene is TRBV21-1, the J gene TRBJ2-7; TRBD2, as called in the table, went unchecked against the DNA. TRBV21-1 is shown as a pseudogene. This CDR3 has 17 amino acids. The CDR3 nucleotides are TGTGCCAGCAGCCCACTCTACTTGGTTATGCGATCCTACGAGCAGTACTTC. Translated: CASSPLYLVMRSYEQYF.

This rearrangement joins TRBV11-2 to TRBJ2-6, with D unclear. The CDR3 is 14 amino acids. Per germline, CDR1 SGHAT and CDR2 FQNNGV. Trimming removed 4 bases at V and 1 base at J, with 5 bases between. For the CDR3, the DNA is TGTGCCAGCAGCTCCCTGTCTGGGGCCAACGTCCTGACTTTC. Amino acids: CASSSLSGANVLTF.

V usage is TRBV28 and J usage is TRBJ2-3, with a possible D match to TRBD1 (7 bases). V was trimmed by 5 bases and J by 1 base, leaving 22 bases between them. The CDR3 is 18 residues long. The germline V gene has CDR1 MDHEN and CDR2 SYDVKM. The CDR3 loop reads CASSLRQGRDSGTDTQYF. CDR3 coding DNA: TGTGCCAGCAGTCTACGACAGGGAAGGGACTCGGGCACAGATACGCAGTATTTT.

CDR3 in amino acids: CASRSGEIYNEQFF. CDR3 bases: TGTGCCAGCAGATCGGGGGAAATATACAATGAGCAGTTCTTC. The J gene is TRBJ2-1, the V gene TRBV28; possibly TRBD2 for D (6 bases). The CDR3 runs to 14 residues. Germline V gene data show CDR1 as MDHEN and CDR2 as SYDVKM. V lost 6 bases, J lost 4 bases, and 13 bases lay in between.

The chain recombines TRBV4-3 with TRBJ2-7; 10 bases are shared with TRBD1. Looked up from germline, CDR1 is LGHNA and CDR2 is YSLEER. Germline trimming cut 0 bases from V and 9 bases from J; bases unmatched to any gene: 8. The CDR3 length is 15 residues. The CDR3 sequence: CASSQDLGTGVTQYF. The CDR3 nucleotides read TGCGCCAGCAGCCAAGATCTAGGGACAGGGGTTACGCAGTACTTC.

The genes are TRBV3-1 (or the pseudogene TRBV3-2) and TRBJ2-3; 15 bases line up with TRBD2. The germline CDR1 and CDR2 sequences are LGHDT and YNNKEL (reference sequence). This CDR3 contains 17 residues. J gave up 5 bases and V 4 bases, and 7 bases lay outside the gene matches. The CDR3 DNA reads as TGTGCCAGCAGCCCGTGGACTAGCGGGGGGGCTAGAGATACGCAGTATTTT. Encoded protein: CASSPWTSGGARDTQYF.

CDR3 amino acids: CASSQVRLNTGELFF. DNA for the CDR3: TGCGCCAGCAGCCAAGTGCGGCTAAACACCGGGGAGCTGTTTTTT. The rearrangement joins TRBV4-3 to TRBJ2-2, with D unclear. The CDR3 length is 15 residues. V lost 1 base and J 2 bases, leaving 8 bases between the germline ends. The germline V gene encodes CDR1 LGHNA and CDR2 YSLEER.

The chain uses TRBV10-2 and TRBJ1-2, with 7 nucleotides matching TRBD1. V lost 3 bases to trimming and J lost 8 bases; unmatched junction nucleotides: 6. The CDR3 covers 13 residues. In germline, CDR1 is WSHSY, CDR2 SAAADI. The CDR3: CASSDARGRGYTF. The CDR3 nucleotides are TGCGCCAGCAGTGATGCCAGGGGGAGGGGCTACACCTTC.

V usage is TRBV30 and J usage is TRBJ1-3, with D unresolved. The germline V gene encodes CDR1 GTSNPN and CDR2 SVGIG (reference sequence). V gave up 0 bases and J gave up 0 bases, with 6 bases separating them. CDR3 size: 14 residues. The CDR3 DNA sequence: TGTGCCTGGAGTGTACTTAGCTCTGGAAACACCATATATTTT. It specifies CAWSVLSSGNTIYF.

CDR3 bases: TGTGCCAGTATGCCGCTTGATGCCTCGACAGGTACTGAAGCTTTCTTT. This codes for CASMPLDASTGTEAFF. The J gene is TRBJ1-1, the V gene TRBV19; D may be TRBD1 (6 bases). Deletions cut 7 bases from V and 5 bases from J, with 23 bases between. Germline assignment: CDR1 LNHDA and CDR2 SQIVND (reference sequence). This CDR3 contains 16 residues.